These 24 T cell receptor beta chains share one sample of origin, sequenced in a study of PD-L1 blockade in urothelial cancer. The time point here: peripheral blood 6 weeks after treatment start. Generated by immunoSEQ multiplex PCR, the TCRdb table keeps only in-frame clones and is missing some. Of 66,000 or so clones in the sample, 88% were seen once. The material sequenced was PBMCs, taken around atezolizumab (anti-PD-L1) treatment. These receptors all stem from a man in his sixties with urothelial cancer.

This clone has only one observation. The chain recombines TRBV28 with TRBJ1-4, with D hard to call. This CDR3 is built from 17 residues. Germline lookup yields CDR1 MDHEN and CDR2 SYDVKM. Trimming shortened V by 2 bases and J by 7 bases, and 20 bases separated the two germline ends. In DNA form, the CDR3 reads TGTGCCAGCAGTTTAGACCCCGCCTGGATAGGCGGTGAAAAACTGTTTTTT. Translating gives CASSLDPAWIGGEKLFF.

The gene calls are TRBV28 and TRBJ2-3; 7 bases fit TRBD2. V lost 6 bases, J lost 6 bases, and 21 bases stayed unmatched. CDR3 size: 18 residues. Per germline, CDR1 MDHEN and CDR2 SYDVKM. In nucleotides, the CDR3 is TGTGCCAGCAGCCCACCCCGACCCCTAGCGGATCACTCGGATACGCAGTATTTT. This sequence encodes CASSPPRPLADHSDTQYF. Filled out from reference TRBV28 and TRBJ2-3, the complete variable domain reads DVKVTQSSRYLVKRTGEKVFLECVQDMDHENMFWYRQDPGLGLRLIYFSYDVKMKEKGDIPEGYSVSREKKERFSLILESASTNQTSMYLCASSPPRPLADHSDTQYFGPGTRLTVL.

The CDR3 sequence: CASSSPGTSVYNEQFF. The CDR3 DNA sequence: TGTGCCAGCAGTTCCCCCGGGACTAGCGTTTACAATGAGCAGTTCTTC. The rearrangement uses TRBV28 and TRBJ2-1, with 10 bases identical to TRBD2. The J segment lost 4 bases and the V segment lost 4 bases, leaving 7 bases of the junction unmatched. The CDR3 totals 16 residues. Looked up from germline, CDR1 is MDHEN and CDR2 is SYDVKM.

The chain is built from TRBV19 and TRBJ2-7; tentatively, D is TRBD2 (5 bases). The CDR3 contains 15 residues. The V end lost 10 bases, the J end lost 0 bases, and 19 bases lay between the germline ends. The germline V gene encodes CDR1 LNHDA and CDR2 SQIVND (reference sequence). As DNA, the CDR3 is TGTGCCACCACATTTGGGAGACAAAGCTCCTACGAGCAGTACTTC. This gives the protein CATTFGRQSSYEQYF. Using reference TRBV19 and TRBJ2-7 for the parts outside the CDR3, the full variable domain is DGGITQSPKYLFRKEGQNVTLSCEQNLNHDAMYWYRQDPGQGLRLIYYSQIVNDFQKGDIAEGYSVSREKKESFPLTVTSAQKNPTAFYLCATTFGRQSSYEQYFGPGTRLTVT.

The genes are TRBV7-2 and TRBJ2-2; a possible D gene is TRBD1 (6 bases). The CDR3 totals 16 residues. Germline CDR1 SGHTA, CDR2 FQGNSA. V shed 3 bases and J shed 5 bases, with 16 bases lying between them. CDR3 DNA: TGTGCCAGCAGCTTCAACTCTGGGGGCAGGACCGGGGAGCTGTTTTTT. Amino acids: CASSFNSGGRTGELFF.

The V gene is TRBV5-1, the J gene TRBJ2-7; D remains ambiguous. CDR1 SGHRS and CDR2 YFSETQ come from the germline V gene. The CDR3 sequence is 14 residues long. V lost 4 bases to trimming and J lost 3 bases, with 14 bases between them. This chain's CDR3 is CASSPDNSNYEQYF. DNA of the CDR3: TGCGCCAGCAGCCCCGACAATTCAAACTACGAGCAGTACTTC.

This chain uses TRBV5-1 with TRBJ1-4; no clear D gene. Germline CDR1 and CDR2: SGHRS and YFSETQ. This CDR3 spans 15 amino acids. Trimming removed 4 bases at V and 8 bases at J, with 18 bases between. This CDR3 is CASSVQAAPEEKLFF. The CDR3, as DNA: TGCGCCAGCAGCGTCCAGGCCGCACCCGAAGAAAAACTGTTTTTT.

The CDR3 spells CASRWSGTSGGRAFF. CDR3 sequence (DNA): TGTGCCAGCAGGTGGTCTGGGACTAGCGGTGGAAGGGCGTTCTTC. This chain joins TRBV11-2 and TRBJ2-1, with 11 bases that match TRBD2. V shed 6 bases and J 15 bases; nucleotides not matched to a gene: 16. The CDR3 is made up of 15 amino acids. Per the germline V gene, CDR1 is SGHAT and CDR2 is FQNNGV.

The chain recombines TRBV5-1 with TRBJ2-5, with 7 bases aligning to TRBD1. With 4 bases clipped from V and 5 bases from J, the junction kept 5 bases outside the gene matches. The length of the CDR3 is 13 residues. Germline V gene data show CDR1 as SGHRS and CDR2 as YFSETQ. CDR3 DNA sequence: TGCGCCAGCAGCGCGGACAGGACGGAGACCCAGTACTTC. Translated, it gives CASSADRTETQYF.

The V call is TRBV7-9, the J call TRBJ2-1; 7 bases agree with TRBD2. V was clipped by 1 base and J by 10 bases; unmatched bases: 4. Germline V gene lookup returns CDR1 SEHNR and CDR2 FQNEAQ (reference sequence). The CDR3 has 13 residues. The CDR3 coding sequence is TGTGCCAGCAGCTTAGATCTTAGCGGGGAGCAGTTCTTC. As protein: CASSLDLSGEQFF.

This chain uses TRBV2 with TRBJ2-6; D might be TRBD1 (6 bases). Germline CDR1 reads SNHLY; CDR2 reads FYNNEI. Trimming left V 5 bases short and J 4 bases short, with 21 bases between. This CDR3 is built from 18 residues. CDR3 nucleotides: TGTGCCAGCAGTATGGACAGCTCAACGACTCGGGGGGCCAACGTCCTGACTTTC. It encodes CASSMDSSTTRGANVLTF.

This sequence joins TRBV6-5 and TRBJ2-4; tentatively, D is TRBD1 (5 bases). The CDR3 totals 13 residues. Germline V gene data show CDR1 as MNHEY and CDR2 as SVGAGI. The V end lost 2 bases, the J end lost 4 bases, and 6 bases lay between the germline ends. This CDR3 is CASSYDRKNIQYF. CDR3 sequence (DNA): TGTGCCAGCAGTTACGACAGAAAAAACATTCAGTACTTC.

The V gene is TRBV28, the J gene TRBJ2-7; possible D gene TRBD1, 5 bases. V was cut by 4 bases and J by 4 bases, with 11 bases left in between. This CDR3 contains 13 residues. Germline V CDR1 and CDR2: MDHEN, SYDVKM. Here the CDR3 DNA reads TGTGCCAGCAGTTATCAGGGCCCTTACGAGCAGTACTTC. Amino acid sequence: CASSYQGPYEQYF.

The chain combines TRBV2 with TRBJ2-7; the D gene is possibly TRBD1 (6 bases). Trimming took 7 bases from V and 1 from J, leaving 20 bases between them. This CDR3 is built from 16 residues. Germline CDR1 is SNHLY and CDR2 is FYNNEI. For the CDR3, the DNA is TGTGCCAGCATCGGAATCACAGGGTACGTGTCCTACGAGCAGTACTTC. Protein: CASIGITGYVSYEQYF. Full variable domain (outside the CDR3, taken from reference TRBV2 and TRBJ2-7): EPEVTQTPSHQVTQMGQEVILRCVPISNHLYFYWYRQILGQKVEFLVSFYNNEISEKSEIFDDQFSVERPDGSNFTLKIRSTKLEDSAMYFCASIGITGYVSYEQYFGPGTRLTVT.

The V and J genes are TRBV19 and TRBJ2-7; the D gene is possibly TRBD2 (5 bases). CDR3 length: 18 residues. V was clipped by 5 bases and J by 0 bases, with 23 bases between them. The germline gives CDR1 LNHDA, CDR2 SQIVND (reference sequence). The CDR3 sequence is CASSLSPSDFSSSYEQYF. The CDR3 coding sequence is TGTGCCAGTAGTCTTTCGCCTTCGGACTTTTCGAGCTCCTACGAGCAGTACTTC. Variable domain in full (rest from reference TRBV19 and TRBJ2-7): DGGITQSPKYLFRKEGQNVTLSCEQNLNHDAMYWYRQDPGQGLRLIYYSQIVNDFQKGDIAEGYSVSREKKESFPLTVTSAQKNPTAFYLCASSLSPSDFSSSYEQYFGPGTRLTVT.

Only a few counts were recorded for this clone. The chain is built from TRBV27 and TRBJ1-1; D is uncertain. This CDR3 has 13 residues. Germline CDR1 and CDR2: MNHEY and SMNVEV (reference sequence). Trimming removed 4 bases at V and 1 base at J, with 7 bases between. The CDR3, as DNA: TGTGCCAGCAGTTCCAGGTCGAACACTGAAGCTTTCTTT. It is translated as CASSSRSNTEAFF.

V gene TRBV7-9 combines with J gene TRBJ2-1; perhaps TRBD2 as D (6 bases). CDR3 length equals 13 residues. Trimming stripped 3 bases from V and 9 bases from J, with 12 bases between. Per germline, CDR1 SEHNR and CDR2 FQNEAQ (reference sequence). CDR3 DNA: TGTGCCAGCAGCTTCCCGGGACTTTTTGAGCAGTTCTTC. This encodes CASSFPGLFEQFF.

The chain joins TRBV29-1 to TRBJ2-2; D ambiguous. Germline loops: CDR1 SQVTM, CDR2 ANQGSEA. The CDR3 contains 14 residues. Trimming left V 4 bases short and J 1 base short, with 10 bases between. CDR3 nucleotide sequence: TGCAGCGTTGGTCTGTTCGGGAACACCGGGGAGCTGTTTTTT. It translates to CSVGLFGNTGELFF.

The J gene is TRBJ2-5, the V gene TRBV5-4, with 9 nucleotides matching TRBD1. This CDR3 has 14 residues. Trimming at V came to 4 bases and at J to 6 bases, leaving 7 bases not matched to a gene. Looked up from germline, CDR1 is SGHNT and CDR2 is YYREEE (reference sequence). CDR3 residues: CASSTTGGRQTQYF. DNA of the CDR3: TGTGCCAGCAGCACCACAGGGGGCAGGCAGACCCAGTACTTC. Drawing the rest from reference TRBV5-4 and TRBJ2-5, the complete variable domain is ETGVTQSPTHLIKTRGQQVTLRCSSQSGHNTVSWYQQALGQGPQFIFQYYREEENGRGNFPPRFSGLQFPNYSSELNVNALELDDSALYLCASSTTGGRQTQYFGPGTRLLVL.

This chain connects TRBV5-4 to TRBJ1-2, with TRBD1 matching 12 bases. This CDR3 is 18 amino acids long. The V segment lost 4 bases and the J segment 0 bases; nucleotides outside the gene matches: 10. CDR1 SGHNT and CDR2 YYREEE come from the germline V gene (reference sequence). The CDR3 DNA reads TGTGCCAGCAGCATTAAACGTGGGACAGGGGGCACTAACTATGGCTACACCTTC. This gives the protein CASSIKRGTGGTNYGYTF.

The DNA for the CDR3 is TGTGCCAGCAGCCCGGACACAATACAGAGTCAGCCCCAGCATTTT. Its protein is CASSPDTIQSQPQHF. The chain has TRBV27 and TRBJ1-5; D perhaps matches TRBD1 (5 bases). The CDR3 runs 15 residues. V dropped 6 bases and J dropped 6 bases, with 18 bases sitting between them. Germline-derived CDR1 and CDR2 are MNHEY and SMNVEV (reference sequence).

This clone was counted a single time. This chain's CDR3 is CASSELAGAVGELFF. The CDR3 bases are TGTGCCAGCAGCGAACTAGCGGGGGCGGTCGGGGAGCTGTTTTTT. The V gene is TRBV7-6, the J gene TRBJ2-2; the match to TRBD2 covers 11 bases. The length of the CDR3 is 15 residues. Looked up from germline, CDR1 is SGHVS and CDR2 is FNYEAQ. Trimming took 5 bases from V and 7 from J; bases not matched to a gene: 6.

The chain couples TRBV7-2 to TRBJ2-5; 7 bases map to TRBD1. This CDR3 region has 14 residues. Germline V gene sequence: CDR1 SGHTA, CDR2 FQGNSA. Trimming cost V 5 bases and J 3 bases; bases outside gene matches: 6. CDR3 sequence reads: CASSHGTAKETQYF. CDR3 DNA sequence: TGTGCCAGCAGCCACGGGACAGCAAAAGAGACCCAGTACTTC.

Of note for this clone: The junction differs from germline at one of its ends, possibly a read error. The chain links TRBV7-7 to TRBJ2-5; D perhaps matches TRBD1 (5 bases). Germline CDR1 and CDR2: SSHAT and FNYEAQ (reference sequence). This CDR3 spans 15 amino acids. The CDR3 loop reads CASSRTTEYQETQYF. The CDR3 region has the DNA TGTGCTAGCAGCCGAACGACAGAGTACCAAGAGACCCAGTACTTC.